The source of this TCR beta chain is a study of Graves' ophthalmopathy and Graves' hyperthyroidism. On the study more broadly: The study drew peripheral blood at initial diagnosis, before any treatment.

Amplification of TCR beta CDR3 regions used RNA transcripts. HTBI primers were used in a first-round RT-PCR, which preceded a second-round multiplex PCR. TCRdb re-analysed the multiplex PCR reads in MiXCR, keeping a single row per CDR3 protein. The sample includes 660,000 or so distinct CDR3 sequences, roughly 41% of them seen just once. This CDR3 region has 14 residues. V lost 5 bases, J lost 0 bases, and 10 bases lay in between. Germline CDR1 reads LNHDA; CDR2 reads SQIVND (reference sequence). On this clonotype: A much larger clone sits a single nucleotide away, making a read error possible.

Ophthalmopathy cases showed moderate-to-severe activity, scoring CAS ≥3 and NOSPECS ≥4, with duration under 3 months. A volume of 8.5 to 10 ml of fresh peripheral blood supplied the PBMCs. The sequence was collected from an adult man with Graves' ophthalmopathy. This chain links TRBV19 with TRBJ1-1; D unresolved. The sequenced sample was peripheral blood. This chain's CDR3 is CASSGSFMNTEAFF. The CDR3 nucleotides are TGTGCCAGTAGTGGTTCGTTCATGAACACTGAAGCTTTCTTT.